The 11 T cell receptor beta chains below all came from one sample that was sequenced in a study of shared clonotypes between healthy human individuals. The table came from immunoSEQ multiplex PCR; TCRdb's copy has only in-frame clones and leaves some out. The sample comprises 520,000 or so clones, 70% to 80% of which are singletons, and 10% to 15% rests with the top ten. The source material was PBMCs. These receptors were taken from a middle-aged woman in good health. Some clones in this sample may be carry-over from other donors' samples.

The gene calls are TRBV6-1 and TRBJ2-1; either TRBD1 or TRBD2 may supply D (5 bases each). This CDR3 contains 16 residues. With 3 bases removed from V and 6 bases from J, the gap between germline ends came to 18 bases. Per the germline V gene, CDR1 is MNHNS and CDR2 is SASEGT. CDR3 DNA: TGTGCCAGCAGTGACCATACCGGGACGGCCGTCAATGAGCAGTTCTTC. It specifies CASSDHTGTAVNEQFF.

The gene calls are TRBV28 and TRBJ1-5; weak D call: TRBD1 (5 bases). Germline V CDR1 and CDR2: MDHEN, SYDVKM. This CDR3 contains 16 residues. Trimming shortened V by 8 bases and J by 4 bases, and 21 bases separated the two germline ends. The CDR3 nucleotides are TGTGCCAGCGGGCGGGGAGAGCTGGGGCGAAATCAGCCCCAGCATTTT. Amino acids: CASGRGELGRNQPQHF.

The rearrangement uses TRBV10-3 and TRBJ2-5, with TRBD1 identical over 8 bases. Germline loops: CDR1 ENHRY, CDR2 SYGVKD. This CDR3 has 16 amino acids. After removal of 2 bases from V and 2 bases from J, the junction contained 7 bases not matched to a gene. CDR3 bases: TGTGCCATCAGTGAGAAGGGACAGGAGGCTCAAGAGACCCAGTACTTC. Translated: CAISEKGQEAQETQYF.

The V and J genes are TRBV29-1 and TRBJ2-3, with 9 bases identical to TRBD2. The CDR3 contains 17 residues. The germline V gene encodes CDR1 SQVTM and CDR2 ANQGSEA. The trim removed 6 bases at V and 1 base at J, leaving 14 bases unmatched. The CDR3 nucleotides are TGCAGCGTCGGAACTAGCGGGCTAATGTTCCGCACAGATACGCAGTATTTT. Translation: CSVGTSGLMFRTDTQYF.

The CDR3: CASSALPPGAGEQFF. As DNA, the CDR3 is TGTGCCAGCAGTGCGTTACCTCCAGGGGCGGGTGAGCAGTTCTTC. The genes are TRBV2 and TRBJ2-1; a weak D match, TRBD1 (6 bases). The CDR3 is 15 amino acids. Trimming removed 4 bases from V and 9 bases from J, with 19 bases in between. The germline gives CDR1 SNHLY, CDR2 FYNNEI. Combining the CDR3 with reference TRBV2 and TRBJ2-1 gives the whole variable domain EPEVTQTPSHQVTQMGQEVILRCVPISNHLYFYWYRQILGQKVEFLVSFYNNEISEKSEIFDDQFSVERPDGSNFTLKIRSTKLEDSAMYFCASSALPPGAGEQFFGPGTRLTVL.

DNA of the CDR3: TGCAGCGTTCACGACAGCCAAGAGACCCAGTACTTC. Translating gives CSVHDSQETQYF. This chain uses TRBV29-1 with TRBJ2-5; the D gene is possibly TRBD1 (5 bases). Germline lookup yields CDR1 SQVTM and CDR2 ANQGSEA. Trimming took 5 bases from V and 1 from J, leaving 8 bases between them. The CDR3 runs 12 residues.

The CDR3 DNA is TGTGCCAGCAGTGATGTGGGGATCGAGCAGTACTTC. Residues: CASSDVGIEQYF. The rearrangement links TRBV2 to TRBJ2-7, with D uncertain. Trimming stripped 3 bases from V and 6 bases from J, with 9 bases between. CDR1 and CDR2 (germline): SNHLY, FYNNEI. The CDR3 has 12 residues.

CDR3 amino acids: CASSVEGVRGNIQYF. The CDR3 region has the DNA TGTGCCAGCAGCGTAGAAGGGGTAAGGGGAAACATTCAGTACTTC. The V and J genes are TRBV9 and TRBJ2-4, with TRBD1 as a possible D gene (5 bases). The V gene lost 0 bases and the J gene lost 6 bases, with 13 bases spanning the gap. The CDR3 totals 15 residues. CDR1 is SGDLS, CDR2 YYNGEE, per germline. Based on the CDR3 plus reference TRBV9 and TRBJ2-4, the full variable domain is DSGVTQTPKHLITATGQRVTLRCSPRSGDLSVYWYQQSLDQGLQFLIQYYNGEERAKGNILERFSAQQFPDLHSELNLSSLELGDSALYFCASSVEGVRGNIQYFGAGTRLSVL.

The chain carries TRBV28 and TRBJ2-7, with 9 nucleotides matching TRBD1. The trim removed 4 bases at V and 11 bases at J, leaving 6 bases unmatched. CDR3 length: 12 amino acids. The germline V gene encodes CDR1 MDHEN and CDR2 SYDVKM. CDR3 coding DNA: TGTGCCAGCAGTTCCCGGACAGGGGACAAGTACTTC. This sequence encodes CASSSRTGDKYF.

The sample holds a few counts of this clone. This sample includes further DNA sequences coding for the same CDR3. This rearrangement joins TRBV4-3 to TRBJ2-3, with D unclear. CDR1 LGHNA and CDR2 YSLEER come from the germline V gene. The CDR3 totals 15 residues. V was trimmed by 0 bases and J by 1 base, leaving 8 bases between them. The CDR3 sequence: CASSQDRARTDTQYF. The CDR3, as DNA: TGCGCCAGCAGCCAAGATCGGGCCCGCACAGATACGCAGTATTTT.

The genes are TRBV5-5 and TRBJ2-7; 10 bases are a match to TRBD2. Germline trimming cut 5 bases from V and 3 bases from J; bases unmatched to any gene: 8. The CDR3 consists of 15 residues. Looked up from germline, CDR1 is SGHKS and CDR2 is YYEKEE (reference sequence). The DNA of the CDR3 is TGTGCCAGCAGTACCCAGCGGGAGGGGGTCTACGAGCAGTACTTC. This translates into CASSTQREGVYEQYF.